This T cell receptor (beta chain) was identified in a study of post-analysis software for immune sequencing data. Background on the study: The disease courses spanned relapsing-remitting, secondary progressive and progressive-relapsing forms of multiple sclerosis. Study outcomes and limitations: In patients, about 5 TRBV segments were more frequent than in controls, with TRBV5-6, TRBV5-1 and TRBV20-1 among them. Normalized Chao1 diversity in multiple sclerosis patients fell significantly below that of controls. The F measure placed samples prepared in the same batch into strongly shared clusters.

V shed 7 bases and J 7 bases; nucleotides not matched to a gene: 15. CDR3 length equals 15 residues. From germline, CDR1 is SQVTM and CDR2 ANQGSEA. The library was made from cDNA and included unique molecular identifiers. Once about 0.85 to 10 million T cells were used, a few hundred thousand cDNA molecules resulted. TCRdb independently ran MiXCR on the PCR reads; one entry per CDR3 protein. The data show hundreds of thousands of distinct CDR3 sequences, 35% to 45% seen once. About this clonotype: Its antigen is currently unknown.

The clonotype originates from a girl aged 2-10 years with multiple sclerosis. The sequenced material came from blood. J is TRBJ2-3 and V is TRBV29-1; 9 bases map to TRBD1. This CDR3 is CSGQGTGPTYNTQYF. CDR3 nucleotide sequence: TGCAGCGGTCAGGGGACAGGGCCTACTTACAATACGCAGTATTTT.